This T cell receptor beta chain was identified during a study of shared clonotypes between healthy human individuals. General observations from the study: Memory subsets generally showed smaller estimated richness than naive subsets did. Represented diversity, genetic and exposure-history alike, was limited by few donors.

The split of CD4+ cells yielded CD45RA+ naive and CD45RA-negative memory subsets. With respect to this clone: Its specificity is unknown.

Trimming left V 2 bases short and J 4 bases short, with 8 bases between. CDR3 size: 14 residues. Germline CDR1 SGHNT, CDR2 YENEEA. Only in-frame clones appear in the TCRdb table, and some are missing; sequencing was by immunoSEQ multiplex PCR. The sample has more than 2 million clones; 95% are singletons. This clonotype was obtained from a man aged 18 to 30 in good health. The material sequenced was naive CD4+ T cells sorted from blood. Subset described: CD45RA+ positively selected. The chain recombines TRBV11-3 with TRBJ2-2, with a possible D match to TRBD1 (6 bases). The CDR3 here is CASSLQGLTGELFF. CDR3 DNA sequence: TGTGCCAGCAGCTTACAGGGGCTCACCGGGGAGCTGTTTTTT.